This T cell receptor beta chain was retrieved from a study of beta chain features in type 1 diabetes. Findings and caveats of the study: Type 1 diabetes patients showed fewer insertions and more deletions at VDJ junctions.

Purity exceeding 95% was reached by all sorted populations. Every isolated RNA sample was fully reverse transcribed, so sequencing captured expressed TCRB transcripts. Sequencing was performed with immunoSEQ multiplex PCR; in TCRdb, only in-frame clones are kept and a portion is missing. The repertoire holds under 300,000 clones, with about 25% as singletons. Notes on this clone: Its antigen is as yet unknown. This may come from a read error, since a much larger clone is one base off.

V was trimmed by 3 bases and J by 2 bases, leaving 0 bases between them. This CDR3 region has 11 residues. CDR1 SGHNT and CDR2 YYREEE come from the germline V gene (reference sequence). This sequence originates from a young man in good health. The chain is built from TRBV5-4 and TRBJ2-1; D is undetermined. The sequenced sample consisted of central memory CD4+ T cells from blood. The CDR3 protein is CASSSYNEQFF. In DNA form, the CDR3 reads TGTGCCAGCAGCTCCTACAATGAGCAGTTCTTC.